The 22 T cell receptor beta chains in this list originate from one sample, sequenced in a study of blood T cell repertoires in COVID-19. Clones were read by immunoSEQ multiplex PCR, and TCRdb kept only the in-frame ones, dropping some. Here the sample spans 200,000 or so clones, roughly 80% being singletons. The material sequenced was peripheral blood. The receptors come from a woman aged 30 to 39 who had recovered from COVID-19.

The V and J genes are TRBV12-3 or TRBV12-4 and TRBJ2-7; 7 nucleotides align to TRBD1. V dropped 5 bases and J dropped 2; count of bases not matched to a gene: 3. This CDR3 is built from 13 residues. As DNA, the CDR3 is TGTGCCAGCAGTCAAGGGACAGCCTACGAGCAGTACTTC. It codes for CASSQGTAYEQYF.

The CDR3 DNA sequence: TGTGCCAGCACCCATAGGGGGCGGTTTGGCACAGATACGCAGTATTTT. As protein: CASTHRGRFGTDTQYF. V gene TRBV28 combines with J gene TRBJ2-3, with 7 bases lining up with TRBD1. Trimming removed 7 bases from V and 1 base from J; junction bases left unmatched: 11. Looked up from germline, CDR1 is MDHEN and CDR2 is SYDVKM. This CDR3 region has 16 residues.

This chain joins TRBV2 and TRBJ2-2, with 7 nucleotides matching TRBD2. Germline assignment: CDR1 SNHLY and CDR2 FYNNEI. The CDR3 length is 13 residues. V was clipped by 6 bases and J by 6 bases; unmatched bases: 4. The CDR3 sequence is CASRGSGPGELFF. The CDR3 DNA sequence: TGTGCCAGCAGGGGTAGCGGGCCCGGGGAGCTGTTTTTT.

The chain joins TRBV9 to TRBJ1-3; no clear D gene. Per germline, CDR1 SGDLS and CDR2 YYNGEE. The V and J ends lost 0 bases and 6 bases respectively, with 10 bases between them. This CDR3 is 14 amino acids long. In nucleotides, the CDR3 is TGTGCCAGCAGCGTAGATGGACTATTAAACACCATATATTTT. This sequence encodes CASSVDGLLNTIYF.

This clone appeared a few times. The gene calls are TRBV15 and TRBJ2-5, with no clear D. From germline, CDR1 is LNHNV and CDR2 YYDKDF (reference sequence). V lost 0 bases and J lost 5, with 4 bases in between. The CDR3 has 12 residues. The CDR3 reads CATSRDAETQYF. CDR3 bases: TGTGCCACCAGCAGAGATGCGGAGACCCAGTACTTC.

Comments on this clone: The sample contains more than one DNA sequence encoding this CDR3. The gene calls are TRBV5-1 and TRBJ2-3; 9 nucleotides line up with TRBD1. J lost 3 bases, V lost 3 bases, and 2 bases had no gene match. Germline V CDR1 and CDR2: SGHRS, YFSETQ. CDR3 length: 14 amino acids. CDR3 DNA sequence: TGCGCCAGCAGCTCGACAGGGGGGACAGATACGCAGTATTTT. Its translation: CASSSTGGTDTQYF.

The CDR3 loop reads CASSPRTSGSPQETQYF. The CDR3 DNA reads as TGTGCCAGTAGTCCACGGACTAGCGGGAGCCCCCAAGAGACCCAGTACTTC. The chain recombines TRBV19 with TRBJ2-5, with 13 nucleotides matching TRBD2. This CDR3 is built from 17 residues. The V segment lost 5 bases and the J segment 1 base; nucleotides outside the gene matches: 7. Germline CDR1 and CDR2: LNHDA and SQIVND (reference sequence).

This sequence joins TRBV2 and TRBJ2-1; 8 nucleotides agree with TRBD2. V was clipped by 6 bases and J by 3 bases; unmatched bases: 10. CDR3 length equals 16 residues. CDR1 is SNHLY, CDR2 FYNNEI, per germline. The CDR3 loop reads CASRENGLAVYNEQFF. DNA of the CDR3: TGTGCCAGCAGGGAGAACGGACTAGCAGTCTACAATGAGCAGTTCTTC.

The chain carries TRBV4-2 and TRBJ1-2, with D possibly matching TRBD1 (6 bases). V was clipped by 1 base and J by 4 bases, with 7 bases between them. The CDR3 extends over 13 amino acids. CDR1 is LGHNA and CDR2 is YNFKEQ in the germline V gene. The DNA for the CDR3 is TGTGCCAGCAGCCAAGGACAGGTCTATGGCTACACCTTC. Its translation is CASSQGQVYGYTF.

This chain uses TRBV28 with TRBJ2-7; possible D gene TRBD1, 6 bases. CDR1 and CDR2 from the germline V gene are MDHEN and SYDVKM. V was shortened by 0 bases and J by 3 bases, with 9 bases between the two germline ends. The CDR3 has 14 residues. For the CDR3, the DNA is TGTGCCAGCAGTTTATGGCAGGGGCGCTACGAGCAGTACTTC. Protein product: CASSLWQGRYEQYF.

The chain recombines TRBV19 with TRBJ1-1; D might be TRBD1 (6 bases). This CDR3 is 14 amino acids long. Trimming shortened V by 0 bases and J by 6 bases, and 11 bases separated the two germline ends. In germline, CDR1 is LNHDA, CDR2 SQIVND (reference sequence). This chain's CDR3 is CASSIEGAGAEAFF. CDR3 in DNA: TGTGCCAGTAGTATAGAAGGAGCAGGGGCTGAAGCTTTCTTT.

The rearrangement uses TRBV19 and TRBJ1-3; D is unresolved. The CDR3 loop spans 16 amino acids. V lost 6 bases, J lost 0 bases, and 15 bases lay in between. Germline V lookup: CDR1 LNHDA, CDR2 SQIVND (reference sequence). The CDR3: CASSLVGVNSGNTIYF. CDR3 nucleotide sequence: TGTGCCAGTAGCCTTGTGGGAGTTAACTCTGGAAACACCATATATTTT.

The gene calls are TRBV19 and TRBJ2-1; no clear D gene. Trimming removed 1 base from V and 10 bases from J, with 11 bases in between. This CDR3 comprises 13 residues. Germline-derived CDR1 and CDR2 are LNHDA and SQIVND (reference sequence). Here the CDR3 reads CASSIAPATEQFF. The CDR3 DNA follows: TGTGCCAGTAGTATAGCTCCTGCAACAGAGCAGTTCTTC.

The chain recombines TRBV2 with TRBJ1-1, with TRBD1 matching 9 bases. Per the germline V gene, CDR1 is SNHLY and CDR2 is FYNNEI. The CDR3 spans 14 residues. The V segment lost 7 bases and the J segment 1 base; nucleotides outside the gene matches: 4. The CDR3 loop is CASTSTGGNTEAFF. The CDR3 DNA is TGTGCCAGCACTTCGACAGGGGGGAACACTGAAGCTTTCTTT.

The chain couples TRBV11-2 to TRBJ2-2, with 10 positions matching TRBD1. V dropped 5 bases and J dropped 4; count of bases not matched to a gene: 4. Germline CDR1 reads SGHAT; CDR2 reads FQNNGV. This CDR3 is 15 amino acids long. Here the CDR3 reads CASSLGTGVTGELFF. The CDR3 DNA sequence: TGTGCCAGCAGCCTCGGGACAGGGGTCACCGGGGAGCTGTTTTTT.

The chain employs TRBV19 and TRBJ2-5; 11 positions agree with TRBD2. Trimming cost V 7 bases and J 3 bases; bases outside gene matches: 10. Germline lookup yields CDR1 LNHDA and CDR2 SQIVND (reference sequence). The CDR3 covers 16 residues. CDR3 loop: CASKIGASGGKETQYF. CDR3 bases: TGTGCCAGTAAGATAGGGGCTAGCGGGGGGAAAGAGACCCAGTACTTC.

The chain combines TRBV7-9 with TRBJ2-7; no reliable D call. The germline CDR1 and CDR2 sequences are SEHNR and FQNEAQ (reference sequence). This CDR3 is 13 amino acids long. Trimming cost V 1 base and J 3 bases, with 7 bases left between them. The CDR3: CASSLGHLYEQYF. The CDR3 DNA sequence: TGTGCCAGCAGCTTAGGGCACCTCTACGAGCAGTACTTC.

The chain uses TRBV18 and TRBJ1-4; 7 bases are a match to TRBD1. The junction had 7 bases not matched to a gene; V was cut back by 5 bases and J by 7 bases. The germline V gene encodes CDR1 KGHSH and CDR2 LQKENI. This CDR3 comprises 14 residues. The CDR3 reads CASSTTGSVEKLFF. CDR3 sequence (DNA): TGTGCCAGCTCAACGACAGGGTCGGTTGAAAAACTGTTTTTT.

The chain uses TRBV20-1 and TRBJ2-3; unclear D gene. CDR3 length equals 15 residues. In germline, CDR1 is DFQATT, CDR2 SNEGSKA (reference sequence). Between the trimmed V and J ends, which lost 3 bases and 2 bases, there was a span of 15 bases. CDR3 amino acids: CSASFLRIITDTQYF. In DNA form, the CDR3 reads TGCAGTGCTAGTTTTCTCAGGATAATCACAGATACGCAGTATTTT.

V and J are TRBV6-6 and TRBJ1-2; possible D gene TRBD1, 6 bases. Per germline, CDR1 MNHNY and CDR2 SVGAGI (reference sequence). V lost 2 bases and J 4 bases, leaving 17 bases between the germline ends. The CDR3 sequence is 16 residues long. CDR3: CASSYDRTDIRYGYTF. For the CDR3, the DNA is TGTGCCAGCAGTTACGATAGGACAGATATCCGCTATGGCTACACCTTC.

This clone was counted a few times. The V gene is TRBV3-1 (or the pseudogene TRBV3-2), the J gene TRBJ2-2, with 7 positions matching TRBD2. Germline V lookup: CDR1 LGHDT, CDR2 YNNKEL (reference sequence). This CDR3 has 17 residues. V gave up 0 bases and J gave up 7 bases; unmatched junction bases: 11. This chain's CDR3 is CASSQEPGGRRGGELFF. The CDR3 nucleotides are TGTGCCAGCAGCCAAGAGCCGGGGGGACGGAGGGGCGGGGAGCTGTTTTTT.

Only one count was recorded for this clone. V usage is TRBV19 and J usage is TRBJ2-2; 8 bases align to TRBD2. Trimming at V came to 7 bases and at J to 6 bases, leaving 10 bases not matched to a gene. Germline V gene sequence: CDR1 LNHDA, CDR2 SQIVND (reference sequence). The CDR3 runs 15 residues. In DNA, the CDR3 is TGTGCCAGTACCACGGGGGGACTAGACGCCGGGGAGCTGTTTTTT. Protein sequence: CASTTGGLDAGELFF.